The clone carrying this TCR beta chain was detected a few times. J lost 6 bases, V lost 6 bases, and 5 bases had no gene match. Germline V gene data show CDR1 as LNHDA and CDR2 as SQIVND (reference sequence). The CDR3 loop spans 13 amino acids. Via MiXCR, TCRdb re-called the reads, giving one row per CDR3 protein. The sample records a few hundred thousand distinct CDR3 sequences, roughly 13% being singletons. The sample comes from a study of T cell repertoires in cytomegalovirus infection. The rearrangement uses TRBV19 and TRBJ2-1; 7 positions agree with TRBD2. Sample: PBMCs. The source is a human donor in good health (CMV status not recorded). Some clones in this sample may be carry-over from other donors' samples. Here the CDR3 DNA reads TGTGCCAGTAGCCTAGCGGACCTCAATGAGCAGTTCTTC. Encoded protein: CASSLADLNEQFF.